This TCR beta chain was identified during a study of vaccination effects on CD4 cells after COVID-19. Study-wide context: The second dose preceded post-vaccine samples by a median of 72 days.

At the end of roughly 9 days of culture, CD4+ T cells were isolated. It was two doses of either the BNT162b2 or mRNA-1273 vaccine that participants received. In regard to this clone: Its antigen is still unknown.

CDR3 length: 13 amino acids. CDR1 is ENHRY and CDR2 is SYGVKD in the germline V gene. The V and J ends lost 2 bases and 4 bases, in that order; junction bases with no gene match: 1. Clones were sequenced by immunoSEQ multiplex PCR, and TCRdb holds only the in-frame ones, with some missing. The sample records about 45,000 clones, roughly 70% being singletons. The rearrangement joins TRBV10-3 to TRBJ2-5; 7 bases map to TRBD1. Material: CD4+ T cells from PBMCs cultured without peptide, obtained after COVID-19 vaccination. The clonotype originates from a human donor who received a COVID-19 vaccine. The DNA for the CDR3 is TGTGCCATCAGTGAGAGGGGGCGAGAGACCCAGTACTTC. This encodes CAISERGRETQYF.